A selection of T cell receptor beta chains follows, all from one sample in a study of T cell responses to AZD1222 COVID-19 vaccine. TCRdb's copy holds only in-frame clones and misses some; the assay was immunoSEQ multiplex PCR. There are 84,000 or so clones in the sample; over 75% occur only once, and 4% to 5.5% lies in the top ten. The input for sequencing was peripheral blood, taken on day 0 of MenACWY control vaccination. These receptors all come from an adult in good health. Both conserved end residues are part of each CDR3. Each record gives: clone size, D gene, J gene, V gene, CDR3 DNA, CDR3 protein. The D gene is left open where the match is weak. A clone size is listed for some rows: how often the clone was seen (once, few, many), or a class if it is expanded.

once TRBD2 TRBJ2-3 TRBV7-2 TGTGCCAGCAGCCGGATGAGGCGGGGGTATACTAGCACAGATACGCAGTATTTT CASSRMRRGYTSTDTQYF
. . TRBJ1-2 TRBV27 TGTGCCAGCAGTTCCCGATCCTCCTTGAACTATGGCTACACCTTC CASSSRSSLNYGYTF
. TRBD1 TRBJ1-2 TRBV7-2 TGTGCCAGCAGCTTAGTTACATCGCGGACAGGGGAAAGGGGCTATGGCTACACCTTC CASSLVTSRTGERGYGYTF
. . TRBJ2-3 TRBV9 TGTGCCAGCAGCTCTGGGGGAGTTTACACAGATACGCAGTATTTT CASSSGGVYTDTQYF
. TRBD1 TRBJ2-3 TRBV6-5 TGTGCCAGCTCGGGACAGGGCGGGGATACGCAGTATTTT CASSGQGGDTQYF
. . TRBJ1-1 TRBV15 TGTGCCACCAGCATATATCAGGGGCCGGGGATGAACACTGAAGCTTTCTTT CATSIYQGPGMNTEAFF
. . TRBJ2-7 TRBV20-1 TGCAGTGCTGGGCAGCACTACGAGCAGTACTTC CSAGQHYEQYF
. . TRBJ1-5 TRBV6-6 TGTGCCAGCACCCGGGGGGGGTTGTTGACCAATCAGCCCCAGCATTTT CASTRGGLLTNQPQHF
once . TRBJ1-3 TRBV21-1 TGTGCCAGCAGCCCCCCCCAGCGAGGAAACACCATATATTTT CASSPPQRGNTIYF
. . TRBJ1-2 TRBV7-2 TGTGCCAGCAGCTTAGACGGACTGGGCTATGGCTACACCTTC CASSLDGLGYGYTF
. . TRBJ1-2 TRBV5-1 TGCGCCAGCAGGTTCAGGACAGCCAACCAGGGCTACACCTTC CASRFRTANQGYTF
. TRBD1 TRBJ1-4 TRBV2 TGTGCCAGCAGTGGGACAGGGGGTGAAAAACTGTTTTTT CASSGTGGEKLFF
once . TRBJ1-2 TRBV29-1 TGCAGCGTTGAAGCGGGGACGGATGGCTACACCTTC CSVEAGTDGYTF
. TRBD2 TRBJ2-7 TRBV5-1 TGCGCCAGCAGCTCCGGGACTAGCGGGGGAAGCAACGAGCAGTACTTC CASSSGTSGGSNEQYF
. . TRBJ2-1 TRBV6-5 TGTGCCAGCAGTTACTCGCGGGGCGGAGACAATGAGCAGTTCTTC CASSYSRGGDNEQFF
. TRBD1 TRBJ1-2 TRBV29-1 TGCAGCGCCTCGGGACAGGGGGCCTATGGCTACACCTTC CSASGQGAYGYTF
. . TRBJ2-1 TRBV7-2 TGTGCCAGCAGCTTAGTGGGACAACTCAATGAGCAGTTCTTC CASSLVGQLNEQFF
few . TRBJ1-2 TRBV7-8 TGTGCCAGCAGCTTCCTCTCAAGATCTGGGGACTATGGCTACACCTTC CASSFLSRSGDYGYTF
. . TRBJ1-1 TRBV18 TGTGCCAGCTCACCTACCGTGGACACTGAAGCTTTCTTT CASSPTVDTEAFF
. . TRBJ2-3 TRBV27 TGTGCCAGCAGTTTATCCCCGACACCTAGCACAGATACGCAGTATTTT CASSLSPTPSTDTQYF
. . TRBJ2-2 TRBV30 TGTGCCTGGAGTGTAGCCCCCCCCGGGACCGGGGAGCTGTTTTTT CAWSVAPPGTGELFF
. . TRBJ1-2 TRBV28 TGTGCCAGCAGTTGGGGGGGCTATGGCTACACCTTC CASSWGGYGYTF
. . TRBJ2-7 TRBV9 TGTGCCAGCAGCGTTTCTCCGGGGGCAGGCTACGAGCAGTACTTC CASSVSPGAGYEQYF
. TRBD2 TRBJ2-1 TRBV12-3/TRBV12-4 TGTGCCAGCAGTGTATCGCGGGGGGCCCGGGTTTTCTTC CASSVSRGARVFF
. TRBD1 TRBJ2-5 TRBV7-8 TGTGCCAGCAGCTTAACCGCCCGGGACAGCGGCCGGGAGACCCAGTACTTC CASSLTARDSGRETQYF
. TRBD2 TRBJ2-1 TRBV4-3 TGCGCCAGCAGCCATCAGGGACTAGATCCTGAGCAGTTCTTC CASSHQGLDPEQFF
. . TRBJ1-6 TRBV9 TGTGCCAGCAGCGTAGGCGTGGGAATTTCACCCCTCCACTTT CASSVGVGISPLHF
. . TRBJ1-2 TRBV7-9 TGTGCCAGCAGCTACGGGACCGAAAACTATGGCTACACCTTC CASSYGTENYGYTF
. TRBD2 TRBJ2-2 TRBV7-2 TGTGCCAGCAGGCCGGGACTAGCCGGGGAGCTGTTTTTT CASRPGLAGELFF
. TRBD1 TRBJ2-5 TRBV4-3 TGCGCCAGCAGCCAAGAAGGGACAGCCCAAGAGACCCAGTACTTC CASSQEGTAQETQYF
. . TRBJ2-7 TRBV3-1/TRBV3-2 TGTGCCAGCAGCCAAGGGCCTAGCCTTTTCTACGAGCAGTACTTC CASSQGPSLFYEQYF
. . TRBJ2-4 TRBV7-2 TGTGCCAGCAGCTTAGAACAAGAAAGCATTCAGTACTTC CASSLEQESIQYF
. . TRBJ2-5 TRBV7-2 TGTGCCAGCAGCTTAGCTTCTAAGCAGGGAGAGACCCAGTACTTC CASSLASKQGETQYF
. . TRBJ1-1 TRBV5-1 TGCGCCAGCAGCTTGTTGGGGAACACTGAAGCTTTCTTT CASSLLGNTEAFF
. . TRBJ2-1 TRBV18 TGTGCCAGCTCACCTACTAGGCCGAATGAGCAGTTCTTC CASSPTRPNEQFF
. TRBD2 TRBJ2-1 TRBV5-1 TGCGCCAGCAGGCAAGTGGCGGGGGAATACAATGAGCAGTTCTTC CASRQVAGEYNEQFF
. TRBD1 TRBJ2-2 TRBV24-1 TGTGCCACCAGTGCCCGGGGACAGGGTGCCACCGGGGAGCTGTTTTTT CATSARGQGATGELFF
once . TRBJ2-2 TRBV5-1 TGCGCCAGCAGCTTGGGGACAGAAGCGAACACCGGGGAGCTGTTTTTT CASSLGTEANTGELFF
. TRBD1 TRBJ2-6 TRBV7-2 TGTGCCAGCAGTTGGACAGGCTCTGGGGCCAACGTCCTGACTTTC CASSWTGSGANVLTF
once . TRBJ2-4 TRBV18 TGTGCCAGTCACTGGAGGGACGGAGGGGAAAACATTCAGTACTTC CASHWRDGGENIQYF
. . TRBJ2-5 TRBV18 TGTGCCAGCTCACCCGGGGACCCGGGAACCCAGTACTTC CASSPGDPGTQYF
few TRBD1 TRBJ2-1 TRBV10-3 TGTGCCATCAGTGAGCTTCGGGGACAGGAAGCCGACTCGAATGAGCAGTTCTTC CAISELRGQEADSNEQFF
. TRBD1 TRBJ1-2 TRBV19 TGTGCCAGTAGTCCAGGACTCCGGGACAGGGCTGAGGATGGCTACACCTTC CASSPGLRDRAEDGYTF
. TRBD1 TRBJ2-2 TRBV29-1 TGCAGCGTTGTTCCCCCCGGGACAGGCGACACCGGGGAGCTGTTTTTT CSVVPPGTGDTGELFF
. . TRBJ1-5 TRBV2 TGTGCCAGCAGTGAGACCCGTCTGGGGGCGGCGAGCAATCAGCCCCAGCATTTT CASSETRLGAASNQPQHF
. . TRBJ1-2 TRBV5-6 TGTGCCAGCAGCCTACAGTCGATCCGTGACTATGGCTACACCTTC CASSLQSIRDYGYTF
. TRBD1 TRBJ1-2 TRBV27 TGTGCCAGCGGGCTTGGGACAGGGCTCTATGGCTACACCTTC CASGLGTGLYGYTF
once TRBD2 TRBJ2-3 TRBV7-3 TGTGCCAGCAGCCGGGACTACCAAGATACGCAGTATTTT CASSRDYQDTQYF
. . TRBJ1-1 TRBV5-4 TGTGCCAGCACCCCCTGGGGGCGTAGCACTGAAGCTTTCTTT CASTPWGRSTEAFF
. . TRBJ2-2 TRBV7-9 TGTGCCAGCAGCTTAGGCATCCCTAGCACCGGGGAGCTGTTTTTT CASSLGIPSTGELFF
. . TRBJ1-2 TRBV15 TGTGCCACCAGCAGAGGGGGAAGTGCACACCCCTATGGCTACACCTTC CATSRGGSAHPYGYTF
once . TRBJ2-7 TRBV7-3 TGTGCCAGCAGCTTAAAAGCAGGGCCCTACGAGCAGTACTTC CASSLKAGPYEQYF